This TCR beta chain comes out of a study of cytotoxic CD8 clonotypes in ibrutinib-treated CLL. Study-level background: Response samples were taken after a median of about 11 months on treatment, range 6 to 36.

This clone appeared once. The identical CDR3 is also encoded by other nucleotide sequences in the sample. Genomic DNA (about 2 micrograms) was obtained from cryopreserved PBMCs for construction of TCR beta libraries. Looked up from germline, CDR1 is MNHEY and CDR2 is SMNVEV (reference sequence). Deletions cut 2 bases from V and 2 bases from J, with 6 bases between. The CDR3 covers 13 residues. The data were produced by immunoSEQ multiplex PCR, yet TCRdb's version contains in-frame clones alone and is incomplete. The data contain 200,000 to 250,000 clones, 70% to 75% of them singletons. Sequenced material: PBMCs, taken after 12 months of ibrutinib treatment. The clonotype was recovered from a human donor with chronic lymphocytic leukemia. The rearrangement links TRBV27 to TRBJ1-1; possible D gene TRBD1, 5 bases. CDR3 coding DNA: TGTGCCAGCAGTTTAAGGGGAAACACTGAAGCTTTCTTT. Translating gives CASSLRGNTEAFF.